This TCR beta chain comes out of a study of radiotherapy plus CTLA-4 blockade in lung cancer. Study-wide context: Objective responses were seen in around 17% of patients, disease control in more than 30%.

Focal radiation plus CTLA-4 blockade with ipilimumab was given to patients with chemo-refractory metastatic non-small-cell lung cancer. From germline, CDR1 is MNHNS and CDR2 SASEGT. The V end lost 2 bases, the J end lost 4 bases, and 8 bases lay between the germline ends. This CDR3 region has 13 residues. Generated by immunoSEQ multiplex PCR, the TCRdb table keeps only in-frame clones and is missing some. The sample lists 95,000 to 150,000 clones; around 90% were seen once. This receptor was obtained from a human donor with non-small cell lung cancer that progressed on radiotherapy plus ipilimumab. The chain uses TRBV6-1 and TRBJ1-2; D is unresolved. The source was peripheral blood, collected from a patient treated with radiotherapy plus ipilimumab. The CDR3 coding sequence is TGTGCCAGCAGTGAAAAGGGTCGCTATGGCTACACCTTC. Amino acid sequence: CASSEKGRYGYTF.